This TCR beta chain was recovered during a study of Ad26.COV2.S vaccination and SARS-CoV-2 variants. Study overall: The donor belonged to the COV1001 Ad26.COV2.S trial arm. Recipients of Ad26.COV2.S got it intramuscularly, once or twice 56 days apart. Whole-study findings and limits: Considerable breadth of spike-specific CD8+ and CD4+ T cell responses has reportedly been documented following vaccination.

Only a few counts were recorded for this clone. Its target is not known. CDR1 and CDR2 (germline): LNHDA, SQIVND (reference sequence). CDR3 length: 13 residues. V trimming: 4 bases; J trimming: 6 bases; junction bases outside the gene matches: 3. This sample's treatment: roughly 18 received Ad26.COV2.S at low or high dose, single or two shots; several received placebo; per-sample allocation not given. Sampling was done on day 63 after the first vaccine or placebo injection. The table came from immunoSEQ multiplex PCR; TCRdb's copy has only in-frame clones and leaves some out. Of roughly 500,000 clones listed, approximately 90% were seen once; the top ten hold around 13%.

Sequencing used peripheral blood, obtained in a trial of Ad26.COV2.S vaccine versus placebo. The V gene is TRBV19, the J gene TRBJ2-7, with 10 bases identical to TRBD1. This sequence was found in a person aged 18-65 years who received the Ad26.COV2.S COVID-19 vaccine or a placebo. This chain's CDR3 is CASSTGQGVEQYF. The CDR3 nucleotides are TGTGCCAGTAGTACCGGACAGGGGGTCGAGCAGTACTTC.